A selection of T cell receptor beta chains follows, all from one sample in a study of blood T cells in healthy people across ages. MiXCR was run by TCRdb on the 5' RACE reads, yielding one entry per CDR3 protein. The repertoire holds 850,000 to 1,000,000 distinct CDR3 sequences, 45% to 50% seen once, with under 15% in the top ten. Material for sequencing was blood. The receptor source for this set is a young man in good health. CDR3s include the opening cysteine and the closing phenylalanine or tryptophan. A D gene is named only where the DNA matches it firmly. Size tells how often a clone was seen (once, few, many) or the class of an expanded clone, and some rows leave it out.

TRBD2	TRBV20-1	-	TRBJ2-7	TGCAGTGCTAGTAGCGGGAAGAACTACGAGCAGTACTTC	CSASSGKNYEQYF
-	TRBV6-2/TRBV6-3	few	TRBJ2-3	TGTGCCAGCAGTGGGACAGGGCCCGGACTAGCGCGGGCAGATACGCAGTATTTT	CASSGTGPGLARADTQYF
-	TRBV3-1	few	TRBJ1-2	TGTGCCAGCAGCCGACAGAAGGTCTATGGCTACACCTTC	CASSRQKVYGYTF
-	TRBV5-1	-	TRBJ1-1	TGCGCCAGCAGCCTGGACCCCCCGGGGAACACTGAAGCTTTCTTT	CASSLDPPGNTEAFF
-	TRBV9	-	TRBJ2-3	TGTGCCAGCATGTGGGACGGCGCAGATACGCAGTATTTT	CASMWDGADTQYF
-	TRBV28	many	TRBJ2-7	TGTGCCAGCAGTTTCGGCAGCAACCCCTACGAGCAGTACTTC	CASSFGSNPYEQYF
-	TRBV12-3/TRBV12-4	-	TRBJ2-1	TGTGCCAGCAGTCTAAGTAGGACCTACAATGAGCAGTTCTTC	CASSLSRTYNEQFF
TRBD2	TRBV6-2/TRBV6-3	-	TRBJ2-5	TGTGCCAGCAGTTACGCGGGAGGGTCCCGAAAGACCCAGTACTTC	CASSYAGGSRKTQYF
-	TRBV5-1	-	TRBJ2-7	TGCGCCAGCAGCTTGATGGTCGGAGGCGGCGAGCAGTACTTC	CASSLMVGGGEQYF
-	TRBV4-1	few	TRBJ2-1	TGCGCCAGCAGCCAAGGGCCAGGGTCCTTTGATGAGCAGTTCTTC	CASSQGPGSFDEQFF
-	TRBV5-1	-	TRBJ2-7	TGCGCCAGCAGCTTGTCCGGGGGAAACTCCTACGAGCAGTACTTC	CASSLSGGNSYEQYF
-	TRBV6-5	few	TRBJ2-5	TGTGCCAGCAGTTACTCGGGGGGGCTCCAAGAGACCCAGTACTTC	CASSYSGGLQETQYF
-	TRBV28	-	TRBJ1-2	TGTGCCAGCAGTCCACCCAGCGCGGTTAAGGGCTACACCTTC	CASSPPSAVKGYTF
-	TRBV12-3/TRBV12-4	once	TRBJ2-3	TGTGCCAGCAGTTCGCAGTTTCTGAACGCAGATACGCAGTATTTT	CASSSQFLNADTQYF
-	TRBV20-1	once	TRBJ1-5	TGCAGTGCTCGAGGTTACACATATAGCAATCAGCCCCAGCATTTT	CSARGYTYSNQPQHF
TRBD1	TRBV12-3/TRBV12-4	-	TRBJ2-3	TGTGCCAGCAGCCCCCGTGACAGGGTTTATCCAGATACGCAGTATTTT	CASSPRDRVYPDTQYF
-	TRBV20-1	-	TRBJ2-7	TGCAGTGCTAGAGAAGCGGTGAGCTCCTACGAGCAGTACTTC	CSAREAVSSYEQYF
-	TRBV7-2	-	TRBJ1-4	TGTGCCAGCAGGCCCCACAGTGCCACTGAAGAAAAACTGTTTTTT	CASRPHSATEEKLFF
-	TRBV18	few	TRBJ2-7	TGTGCCAGCTCACCAGGGCCTCCTCCCTACGAGCAGTACTTC	CASSPGPPPYEQYF
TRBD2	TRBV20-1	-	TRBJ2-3	TGCAGTGCCCTCTCCGGGACTAGCGGGGGGGCCGGTACGCAGTATTTT	CSALSGTSGGAGTQYF
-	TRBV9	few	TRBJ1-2	TGTGCCAGCAGCGTAGATTCGGACCCGACCTGGTATGGCTACACCTTC	CASSVDSDPTWYGYTF
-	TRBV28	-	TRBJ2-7	TGTGCCAGCAGTTTAGCAGGGTCCCTCAACGAGCAGTACTTC	CASSLAGSLNEQYF
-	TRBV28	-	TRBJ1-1	TGTGCCAGCAGTCCCGTTCGGGGCACTGAAGCTTTCTTT	CASSPVRGTEAFF
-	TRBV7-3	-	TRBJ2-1	TGTGCCAGCAGGCCCGGAAACTCGCCCTACAATGAGCAGTTCTTC	CASRPGNSPYNEQFF
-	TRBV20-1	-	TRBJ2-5	TGCAGTGCTAGAGCAGGGGCCCCCAGGCAAGAGACCCAGTACTTC	CSARAGAPRQETQYF
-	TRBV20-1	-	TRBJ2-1	TGCAGTGCTAGACGCCCCAGAACCTACAATGAGCAGTTCTTC	CSARRPRTYNEQFF
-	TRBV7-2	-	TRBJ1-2	TGTGCCAGCAGCTTCTCGACGGAGGCGCGGGTCTATGGCTACACCTTC	CASSFSTEARVYGYTF
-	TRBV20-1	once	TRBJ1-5	TGCAGTGCTAGAGCGGGGGGGGCAAATCAGCCCCAGCATTTT	CSARAGGANQPQHF
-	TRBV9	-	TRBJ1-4	TGTGCCAGCAGCGTAGAACAGGGTCGGGAAAAACTGTTTTTT	CASSVEQGREKLFF
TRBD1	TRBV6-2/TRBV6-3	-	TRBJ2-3	TGTGCCGCTAAGTCGGGACAGACCGCAGATACGCAGTATTTT	CAAKSGQTADTQYF
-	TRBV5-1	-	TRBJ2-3	TGCGCCAGCAGTCCCGGACTGCGGGGTTCAGATACGCAGTATTTT	CASSPGLRGSDTQYF
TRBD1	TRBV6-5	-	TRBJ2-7	TGTGCCAGCGGGACAGGGGGCTCCGAGCAGTACTTC	CASGTGGSEQYF
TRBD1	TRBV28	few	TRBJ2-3	TGTGCCAGCAGTTTCGGGACAGGGAAGACCGATACGCAGTATTTT	CASSFGTGKTDTQYF
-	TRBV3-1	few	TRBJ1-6	TGTGCCAGCAGCCAAGGAGGCCAGGGTAATTCACCCCTCCACTTT	CASSQGGQGNSPLHF
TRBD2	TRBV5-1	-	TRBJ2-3	TGCGCCAGCAGCTCTGGACTAGCGGGAGGAAGAAGGAGCGATACACAGTATTTT	CASSSGLAGGRRSDTQYF
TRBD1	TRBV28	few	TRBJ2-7	TGTGCCAGCAGTTTACCCCTAGACAGGGTCTCCTACGAGCAGTACTTC	CASSLPLDRVSYEQYF